The entry below gives a single T cell receptor (beta chain) sequence along with its context. The library protocol tagged each TCR cDNA with a unique molecular identifier. One entry per CDR3 protein results from TCRdb running MiXCR on the 5' RACE reads. Of some 22,000 distinct CDR3 sequences in the sample, around 5.3% were seen once. The entry originates in a study of spatial heterogeneity in lung cancer. Study summary: Consistent detection of more beta-chain than alpha-chain sequences was observed.

Time point: sample taken at primary tumor resection. The CDR3 spans 13 residues. Per germline, CDR1 LNHNV and CDR2 YYDKDF (reference sequence). V shed 10 bases and J shed 0 bases, with 12 bases lying between them. The sample consisted of PBMCs, taken at surgery. The V call is TRBV15, the J call TRBJ2-5; the D gene is possibly TRBD1 (6 bases). The receptor was isolated from a male donor with early-stage non-small cell lung cancer. CDR3 nucleotide sequence: TGTGCCATAGGAACAGGGCACCAAGAGACCCAGTACTTC. This translates into CAIGTGHQETQYF.